This TCR beta chain was identified in a study of T cells expressing NK-cell markers. TCRdb re-called the 5' RACE reads and gives one entry per CDR3 protein, without DNA. Here the sample table reports 300,000 or so distinct CDR3 sequences. This CDR3 region has 11 residues. From germline, CDR1 is SQVTM and CDR2 ANQGSEA. Source material: blood T cells: a sorted CD56 or NKG2C T cell subset, CD4+ or CD8+ T cells, or bulk PBMC T cells (not recorded which). This sequence originates from a woman between 18 and 70 years old in good health. This chain connects TRBV29-1 to TRBJ1-1. CDR3 region: CSVQVNTEAFF.